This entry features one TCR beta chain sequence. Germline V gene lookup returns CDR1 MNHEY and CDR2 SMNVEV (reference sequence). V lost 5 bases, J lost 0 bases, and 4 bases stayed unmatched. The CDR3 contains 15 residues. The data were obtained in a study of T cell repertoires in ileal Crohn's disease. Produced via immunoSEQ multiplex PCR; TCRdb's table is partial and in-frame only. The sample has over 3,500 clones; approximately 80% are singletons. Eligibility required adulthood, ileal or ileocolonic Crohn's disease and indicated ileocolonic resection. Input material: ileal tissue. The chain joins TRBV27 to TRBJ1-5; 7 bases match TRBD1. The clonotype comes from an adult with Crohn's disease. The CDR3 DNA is TGTGCCAGCAGTCCGGGACAGCATAGCAATCAGCCCCAGCATTTT. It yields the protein CASSPGQHSNQPQHF.